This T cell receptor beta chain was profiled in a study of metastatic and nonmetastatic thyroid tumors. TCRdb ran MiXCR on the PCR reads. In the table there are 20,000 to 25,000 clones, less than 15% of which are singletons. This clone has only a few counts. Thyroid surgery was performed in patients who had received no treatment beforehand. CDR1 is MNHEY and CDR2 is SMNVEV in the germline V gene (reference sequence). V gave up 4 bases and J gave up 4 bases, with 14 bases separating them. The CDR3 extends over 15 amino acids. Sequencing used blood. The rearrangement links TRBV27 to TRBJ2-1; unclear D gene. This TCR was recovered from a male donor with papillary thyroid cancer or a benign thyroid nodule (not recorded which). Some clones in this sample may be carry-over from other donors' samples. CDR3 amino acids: CASSSTQKYYNEQFF. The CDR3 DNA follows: TGTGCCAGCAGTTCAACCCAGAAATATTACAATGAGCAGTTCTTC.